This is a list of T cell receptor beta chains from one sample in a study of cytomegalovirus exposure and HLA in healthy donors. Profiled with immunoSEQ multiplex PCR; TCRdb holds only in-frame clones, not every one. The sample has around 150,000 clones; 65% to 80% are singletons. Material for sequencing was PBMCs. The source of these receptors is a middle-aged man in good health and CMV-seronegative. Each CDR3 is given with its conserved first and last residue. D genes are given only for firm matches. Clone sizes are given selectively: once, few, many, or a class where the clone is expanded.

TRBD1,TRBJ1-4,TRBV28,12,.,CATGDRNEKLFF,TGTGCCACCGGGGACAGGAATGAAAAACTGTTTTTT
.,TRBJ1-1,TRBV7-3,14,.,CASSPDSLNTEAFF,TGTGCCAGCAGCCCGGACAGCCTGAACACTGAAGCTTTCTTT
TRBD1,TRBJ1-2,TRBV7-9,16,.,CASSLASGGAGYGYTF,TGTGCCAGCAGCTTAGCCTCAGGGGGCGCTGGCTATGGCTACACCTTC
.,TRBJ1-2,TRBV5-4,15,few,CASSLGFGSRGGYTF,TGTGCCAGCAGCTTGGGTTTCGGGAGTAGGGGTGGCTACACCTTC
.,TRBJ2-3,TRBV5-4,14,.,CASSAPGLADTQYF,TGTGCCAGCAGCGCCCCGGGACTCGCAGATACGCAGTATTTT
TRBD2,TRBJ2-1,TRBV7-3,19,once,CASSLNNQRLAGPYNEQFF,TGTGCCAGCAGCTTAAACAACCAAAGACTAGCGGGACCATACAATGAGCAGTTCTTC
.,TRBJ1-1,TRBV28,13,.,CASSLSSASEAFF,TGTGCCAGCAGTTTATCTAGTGCATCTGAAGCTTTCTTT
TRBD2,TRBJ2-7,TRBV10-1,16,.,CATRTSGGSSPYEQYF,TGCGCCACCAGGACTAGCGGGGGGTCCTCCCCCTACGAGCAGTACTTC
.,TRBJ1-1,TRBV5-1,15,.,CASSSGGEAGTEAFF,TGCGCCAGCAGCTCCGGAGGGGAGGCAGGCACTGAAGCTTTCTTT
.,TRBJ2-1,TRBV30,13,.,CAFFWGRGDEQFF,TGTGCCTTCTTTTGGGGGCGAGGAGATGAGCAGTTCTTC
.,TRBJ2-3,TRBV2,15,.,CASSSGTTAVDTQYF,TGTGCCAGCAGCTCCGGGACAACAGCGGTTGATACGCAGTATTTT
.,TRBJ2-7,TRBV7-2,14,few,CASSLGSAGYEQYF,TGTGCCAGCAGCTTAGGTTCGGCAGGCTACGAGCAGTACTTC
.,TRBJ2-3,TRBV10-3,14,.,CAISVGADTDTQYF,TGTGCCATCAGTGTGGGGGCTGACACAGATACGCAGTATTTT
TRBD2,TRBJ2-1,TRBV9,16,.,CASSLPGTSGSNEQFF,TGTGCCAGCAGCTTACCGGGTACTAGCGGTTCCAATGAGCAGTTCTTC
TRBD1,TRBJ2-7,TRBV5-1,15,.,CASSVGGTGGHEQYF,TGCGCCAGCAGCGTCGGAGGGACAGGGGGCCACGAGCAGTACTTC
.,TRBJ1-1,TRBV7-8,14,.,CASTLGGLNTEAFF,TGTGCCAGCACCCTAGGGGGATTGAACACTGAAGCTTTCTTT
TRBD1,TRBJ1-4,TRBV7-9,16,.,CASSLKGTGTHEKLFF,TGTGCCAGCAGCTTAAAAGGGACAGGGACTCATGAAAAACTGTTTTTT
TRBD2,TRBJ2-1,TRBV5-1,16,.,CASSREGQSSYNEQFF,TGCGCCAGCAGCAGGGAGGGGCAGAGCTCCTACAATGAGCAGTTCTTC
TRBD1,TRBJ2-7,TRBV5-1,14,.,CASSTRTGPYEQYF,TGCGCCAGCAGCACTAGGACAGGGCCCTACGAGCAGTACTTC
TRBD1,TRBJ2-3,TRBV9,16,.,CASSPRTGGFADTQYF,TGTGCCAGCAGCCCAAGGACAGGGGGCTTCGCAGATACGCAGTATTTT
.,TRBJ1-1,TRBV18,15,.,CASSPSEGMGTEAFF,TGTGCCAGCTCACCATCCGAGGGAATGGGCACTGAAGCTTTCTTT
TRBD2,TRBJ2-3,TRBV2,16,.,CASRGGLAGYRDTQYF,TGTGCCAGCAGGGGGGGACTAGCGGGGTACCGAGATACGCAGTATTTT
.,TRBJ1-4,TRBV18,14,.,CASSPIPAGEKLFF,TGTGCCAGCTCACCAATCCCGGCGGGAGAAAAACTGTTTTTT
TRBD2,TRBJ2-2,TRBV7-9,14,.,CASTGGGERGELFF,TGTGCCAGCACCGGCGGGGGGGAACGCGGGGAGCTGTTTTTT
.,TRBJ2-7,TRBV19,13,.,CASSIAGNNEQYF,TGTGCCAGTAGTATCGCAGGGAACAACGAGCAGTACTTC
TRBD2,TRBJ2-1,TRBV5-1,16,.,CASLPTGSSGYNEQFF,TGCGCCAGTCTCCCTACCGGCTCTAGCGGATACAATGAGCAGTTCTTC
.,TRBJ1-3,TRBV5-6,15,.,CASSFGGLSGNTIYF,TGTGCCAGCAGCTTCGGGGGTCTATCTGGAAACACCATATATTTT
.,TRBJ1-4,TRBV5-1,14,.,CASSLRGLGEKLFF,TGCGCCAGCAGCTTGCGGGGGTTAGGGGAAAAACTGTTTTTT
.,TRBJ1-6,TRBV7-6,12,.,CASNTPNSPLHF,TGTGCCAGCAATACACCGAATTCACCCCTCCACTTT
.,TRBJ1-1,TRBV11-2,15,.,CASSPITADRGEAFF,TGTGCCAGCAGCCCCATCACCGCTGATCGGGGGGAAGCTTTCTTT
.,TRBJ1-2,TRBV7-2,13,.,CAGRGTTNYGYTF,TGTGCCGGCCGGGGGACGACTAACTATGGCTACACCTTC
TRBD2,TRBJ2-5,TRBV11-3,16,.,CASSLGGTSGQETQYF,TGTGCCAGCAGCTTAGGTGGGACTAGCGGCCAAGAGACCCAGTACTTC
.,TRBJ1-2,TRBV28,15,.,CASSLAIQGPMGYTF,TGTGCCAGCAGTTTGGCGATACAGGGACCTATGGGCTACACCTTC
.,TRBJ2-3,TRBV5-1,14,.,CASSSLAGTDTQYF,TGCGCCAGCAGCTCGTTGGCGGGCACAGATACGCAGTATTTT
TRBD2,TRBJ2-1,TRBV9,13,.,CASSAWGGNEQFF,TGTGCCAGCAGCGCCTGGGGGGGCAATGAGCAGTTCTTC
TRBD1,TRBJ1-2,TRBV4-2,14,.,CASSQEQGARGYTF,TGTGCCAGCAGCCAAGAACAGGGGGCGCGAGGCTACACCTTC
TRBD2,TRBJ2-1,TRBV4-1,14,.,CASSLIMSGDEQFF,TGCGCCAGCAGCCTGATCATGAGCGGGGACGAGCAGTTCTTC
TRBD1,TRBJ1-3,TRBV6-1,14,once,CASRRTGVGNTIYF,TGTGCCAGCAGACGGACAGGGGTAGGAAACACCATATATTTT
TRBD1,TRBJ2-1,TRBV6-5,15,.,CASKPTDRDNNEQFF,TGTGCCAGCAAACCCACTGACAGGGATAACAATGAGCAGTTCTTC
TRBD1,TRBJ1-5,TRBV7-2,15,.,CASSPRQGSNQPQHF,TGTGCCAGCAGCCCCCGACAGGGAAGCAATCAGCCCCAGCATTTT
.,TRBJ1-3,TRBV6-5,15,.,CASSARGAGGNTIYF,TGTGCCAGCAGTGCTAGGGGCGCGGGAGGAAACACCATATATTTT
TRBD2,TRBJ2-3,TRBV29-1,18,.,CSVELPGLAGEGTDTQYF,TGCAGCGTTGAACTCCCGGGACTAGCGGGGGAGGGCACAGATACGCAGTATTTT
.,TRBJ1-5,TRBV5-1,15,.,CASRVEPGSNQPQHF,TGCGCCAGCAGGGTTGAGCCCGGTAGCAATCAGCCCCAGCATTTT
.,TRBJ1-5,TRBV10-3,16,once,CAISESGGVGNQPQHF,TGTGCCATCAGTGAGTCAGGAGGAGTTGGCAATCAGCCCCAGCATTTT
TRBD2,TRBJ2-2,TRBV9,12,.,CASNRGGWELFF,TGTGCCAGCAACCGGGGGGGCTGGGAGCTGTTTTTT
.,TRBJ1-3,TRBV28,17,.,CASSLPGLQSSGNTIYF,TGTGCCAGCAGTTTACCGGGACTTCAGAGCTCTGGAAACACCATATATTTT
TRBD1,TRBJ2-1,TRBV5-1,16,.,CASSPGQGASYNEQFF,TGCGCCAGCAGCCCGGGACAGGGGGCGTCCTACAATGAGCAGTTCTTC
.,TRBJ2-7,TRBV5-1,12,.,CASSLGADEQYF,TGCGCCAGCAGCTTAGGGGCAGACGAGCAGTACTTC
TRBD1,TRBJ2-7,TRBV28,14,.,CASSTPGQGYEQYF,TGTGCCAGCAGTACCCCGGGACAGGGGTACGAGCAGTACTTC